A selection of T cell receptor beta chains follows, all from one sample in a study of T cell responses to AZD1222 COVID-19 vaccine. Data came from immunoSEQ multiplex PCR; TCRdb stores just in-frame clones and leaves some out. The data contain 95,000 to 150,000 clones, about nine tenths of them singletons. The sample consisted of peripheral blood, taken on day 0 of AZD1222 vaccination. These receptors were collected from an adult in good health. Both conserved end residues are part of each CDR3. Fields, in order: CDR3 DNA, CDR3 protein, D gene, V gene, J gene, clone size. The D gene is left open where the match is weak. Rows give clone size only sometimes, using once, few, many, or a class for an expanded clone.

TGTGCCAGCAGTCTCTCCCCCGACTCTGGGGCCAACGTCCTGACTTTC	CASSLSPDSGANVLTF	.	TRBV2	TRBJ2-6	.
TGTGCCAGCAGTTCCCCCCACAGCTCCTATAATTCACCCCTCCACTTT	CASSSPHSSYNSPLHF	.	TRBV28	TRBJ1-6	.
TGTGCCAGCAGCAGAGGGGGGGAGACCCAGTACTTC	CASSRGGETQYF	.	TRBV11-1	TRBJ2-5	.
TGTGCCAGCAGCTTGATGATGGGGAAGGACTACGAGCAGTACTTC	CASSLMMGKDYEQYF	.	TRBV5-4	TRBJ2-7	.
TGTGCCAGCAGTGAATTTCGGGGCCTGGACACCATATATTTT	CASSEFRGLDTIYF	.	TRBV25-1	TRBJ1-3	.
TGTGCCAGCGGCCAGTACTCCTACGAGCAGTACTTC	CASGQYSYEQYF	.	TRBV2	TRBJ2-7	.
TGTGCCAGCCGATTGGCGGGAGGTCCCTACGAGCAGTACTTC	CASRLAGGPYEQYF	TRBD2	TRBV11-2	TRBJ2-7	.
TGTGCCAGCAGCCCGGGCGACGGGAGAAGAATATCCTACGAGCAGTACTTC	CASSPGDGRRISYEQYF	.	TRBV11-2	TRBJ2-7	.
TGTGCCAGCAGCATCGGACAGGGCCCTAACTATGGCTACACCTTC	CASSIGQGPNYGYTF	TRBD1	TRBV5-4	TRBJ1-2	.
TGCGCCAGCAGCTTGGCAGGGGAACACTATGGCTACACCTTC	CASSLAGEHYGYTF	.	TRBV5-1	TRBJ1-2	.
TGTGCCAGCAGCAGGAAACCCTATGGCTACACCTTC	CASSRKPYGYTF	.	TRBV28	TRBJ1-2	.
TGTGCCAGCAGCCCCTGGGCTGGAAACACCATATATTTT	CASSPWAGNTIYF	.	TRBV27	TRBJ1-3	few
TGTGCCAGCCACCGGGCCTCCGTCTGGGGAGGCTACACCTTC	CASHRASVWGGYTF	.	TRBV6-5	TRBJ1-2	.
TGTGCCAGTAGTATAGTGGGACACCCGGAGACCCAGTACTTC	CASSIVGHPETQYF	.	TRBV19	TRBJ2-5	.
TGTGCCAGCACCTCGGGGACTAGCGGGAGGCCGGGAGAGCAGTACTTC	CASTSGTSGRPGEQYF	TRBD2	TRBV27	TRBJ2-7	.
TGTGCCAGCAGCTTGGCGACAGGGGGCGCGGCTAACTATGGCTACACCTTC	CASSLATGGAANYGYTF	TRBD1	TRBV11-2	TRBJ1-2	.
TGTGCCAGCAGTGAGCCAGGGTACAACTATGGCTACACCTTC	CASSEPGYNYGYTF	.	TRBV25-1	TRBJ1-2	.
TGTGCCAGCAGCGTAGCTACTGTGGCACCCCGTGACAATGAGCAGTTCTTC	CASSVATVAPRDNEQFF	.	TRBV9	TRBJ2-1	.
TGCGCCAGCAGCTTGGACGGGAGAGGCCACAATGAGCAGTTCTTC	CASSLDGRGHNEQFF	.	TRBV5-1	TRBJ2-1	.
TGTGCCAGCTCAGGGCTAAGACAGGGGCCCAGCTCCTATAATTCACCCCTCCACTTT	CASSGLRQGPSSYNSPLHF	TRBD1	TRBV18	TRBJ1-6	.
TGTGCCACTAAAGGGACAGGGGATAATTCACCCCTCCACTTT	CATKGTGDNSPLHF	TRBD1	TRBV6-5	TRBJ1-6	.
TGTGCCAGCAGGACGCTCTCTGGAAACACCATATATTTT	CASRTLSGNTIYF	.	TRBV6-5	TRBJ1-3	.
TGTGCCACCAGTGCTAGGGACAGGGGGTGGACCGGGGAGCTGTTTTTT	CATSARDRGWTGELFF	TRBD1	TRBV24-1	TRBJ2-2	few
TGTGCCAGCAGTTTGTGGGGGGCGCTTGGGTATGGCTACACCTTC	CASSLWGALGYGYTF	.	TRBV27	TRBJ1-2	.
TGTGCCAGCAGCCAAGGACAGGACAATTCACCCCTCCACTTT	CASSQGQDNSPLHF	.	TRBV3-1/TRBV3-2	TRBJ1-6	.
TGTGCCAGTAGGTCCCACCCAACCGCATTTAGCAATCAGCCCCAGCATTTT	CASRSHPTAFSNQPQHF	.	TRBV19	TRBJ1-5	.
TGTGCCAGCAGCTCTAGCGGGACCTACGAGCAGTACTTC	CASSSSGTYEQYF	TRBD2	TRBV7-9	TRBJ2-7	.
TGTGCCAGCAGTTTAGGTAGCGGGGAGCTGTTTTTT	CASSLGSGELFF	.	TRBV28	TRBJ2-2	few
TGTGCCAGTAGTATTTTCGGCAGGGACAATCAGCCCCAGCATTTT	CASSIFGRDNQPQHF	.	TRBV19	TRBJ1-5	.
TGCAGCGTTGGAGTTAACTATGGCTACACCTTC	CSVGVNYGYTF	.	TRBV29-1	TRBJ1-2	.
TGTGCCAGCAGCGTAATGTTGGGGTCTTACAATGAGCAGTTCTTC	CASSVMLGSYNEQFF	.	TRBV9	TRBJ2-1	.
TGTGCCAGCAGTTACGACGGGAACACCATATATTTT	CASSYDGNTIYF	.	TRBV6-6	TRBJ1-3	.
TGTGCCAGCAGTTATTCGCCGACAGGGGGGAACTATGGCTACACCTTC	CASSYSPTGGNYGYTF	TRBD1	TRBV6-5	TRBJ1-2	once
TGTGCCAGCACCACAGGGGGAAATCAGCCCCAGCATTTT	CASTTGGNQPQHF	TRBD1	TRBV28	TRBJ1-5	.
TGTGCCAGTAGTATTATGTCTAGCTACACTGAAGCTTTCTTT	CASSIMSSYTEAFF	.	TRBV19	TRBJ1-1	.
TGTGCCTGGAGCTTTCGCGGGGGGGGCAGGAATGAGCAGTTCTTC	CAWSFRGGGRNEQFF	TRBD2	TRBV30	TRBJ2-1	.
TGCGCCAGCAGCCAAGATCGGTCCCAGGGGGCCCACTACGAGCAGTACTTC	CASSQDRSQGAHYEQYF	TRBD1	TRBV4-1	TRBJ2-7	.
TGTGCCAGCAGCGCAGCGGGAGTGGAGGCAGATACGCAGTATTTT	CASSAAGVEADTQYF	TRBD2	TRBV9	TRBJ2-3	.
TGTGCCAGCAGTTTAGGATGGGGACAGGGGGGCGAGCAGTACTTC	CASSLGWGQGGEQYF	TRBD1	TRBV27	TRBJ2-7	.
TGTGCCACCAGCAGAGGAAGGAGCAATCAGCCCCAGCATTTT	CATSRGRSNQPQHF	.	TRBV15	TRBJ1-5	.
TGCGCCAGCAGCTTGACGGGAAAGGCGGGGGACTACGAGCAGTACTTC	CASSLTGKAGDYEQYF	TRBD2	TRBV5-1	TRBJ2-7	.
TGTGCCAGCAGCGAGCGGAGCTACCAAGAGACCCAGTACTTC	CASSERSYQETQYF	.	TRBV5-4	TRBJ2-5	.
TGTGCCAGCAGCCCCCGGGATTTAGTAAATGAGCAGTTCTTC	CASSPRDLVNEQFF	.	TRBV7-9	TRBJ2-1	once
TGTGCCAGCAGTGAAGCGGGTGCTAGCACAGATACGCAGTATTTT	CASSEAGASTDTQYF	.	TRBV11-2	TRBJ2-3	.
TGCGCCAGCAGCGGTGATCCAGGGGGCTCTGGAAACACCATATATTTT	CASSGDPGGSGNTIYF	TRBD1	TRBV5-1	TRBJ1-3	.
TGTGCCAGCAGTTACGGCGACCCCTCCTACAATGAGCAGTTCTTC	CASSYGDPSYNEQFF	.	TRBV6-2/TRBV6-3	TRBJ2-1	.
TGTGCCTGGAGTGTAGGGTGGGGGTACGAGCAGTACTTC	CAWSVGWGYEQYF	.	TRBV30	TRBJ2-7	.
TGTGCCAGCAGAATGGAACAGAACACTGAAGCTTTCTTT	CASRMEQNTEAFF	.	TRBV6-5	TRBJ1-1	few
TGTGCCAGCAGCTCCCAGACTAGCGGAAAAAACATTCAGTACTTC	CASSSQTSGKNIQYF	TRBD2	TRBV7-3	TRBJ2-4	.
TGTGCCAGCAGCTTAGGGGTAGGCCTCTCCTACGAGCAGTACTTC	CASSLGVGLSYEQYF	.	TRBV7-2	TRBJ2-7	.
TGTGCCAGCACCCTTCAACTCCGTAGCGGGAGGGCTGAAACCTACGAGCAGTACTTC	CASTLQLRSGRAETYEQYF	TRBD2	TRBV27	TRBJ2-7	.
TGTGCCAGCAGTACCCCTGAAAAACTGTTTTTT	CASSTPEKLFF	.	TRBV28	TRBJ1-4	.
TGCGCCAGCAGCCCGGGGGACAGGAACTATGGCTACACCTTC	CASSPGDRNYGYTF	TRBD1	TRBV5-1	TRBJ1-2	.
TGTGCCAGCAGCCCGGCTAGCGGGCCTATTTTCTACGAGCAGTACTTC	CASSPASGPIFYEQYF	TRBD2	TRBV4-2	TRBJ2-7	.
TGTGCCATCAAGGGGAGTTGGACAGATACGCAGTATTTT	CAIKGSWTDTQYF	.	TRBV10-3	TRBJ2-3	.